Listed below are T cell receptor beta chains from one sample, sequenced in a study of regulatory T cells in long-lasting Graves disease. Each CDR3 protein gets one entry after TCRdb re-called the multiplex PCR reads with MiXCR. The sample shows approximately 440,000 distinct CDR3 sequences, about 16% of them seen only once. The data were also submitted as part of a second study, on T cells in Graves' hyperthyroidism and ophthalmopathy.

Sequencing used peripheral blood mononuclear cells (PBMCs), obtained at new diagnosis, from a patient treated with antithyroid drugs. The source is a middle-aged man with Graves disease. CDR3s include the opening cysteine and the closing phenylalanine or tryptophan. D genes are given only for firm matches. Only part of the rows carry a size: once, few, many, or a class if the clone is expanded.

J gene: TRBJ2-1; V gene: TRBV12-3/TRBV12-4; clone size: few; D gene: TRBD1; CDR3 protein: CASSLDRARNEQFF; CDR3 DNA: TGTGCCAGCAGTTTGGACAGGGCGCGCAATGAGCAGTTCTTC
J gene: TRBJ2-2; V gene: TRBV3-1; clone size: -; D gene: TRBD2; CDR3 protein: CASSQAGAGVGELFF; CDR3 DNA: TGTGCCAGCAGCCAAGCCGGAGCGGGGGTCGGGGAGCTGTTTTTT
J gene: TRBJ2-3; V gene: TRBV6-1; clone size: many; D gene: TRBD2; CDR3 protein: CASSSPKTSGITDTQYF; CDR3 DNA: TGTGCCAGCAGCTCCCCGAAGACTAGCGGGATTACAGATACGCAGTATTTT
J gene: TRBJ1-1; V gene: TRBV12-3/TRBV12-4; clone size: -; D gene: -; CDR3 protein: CASSLGALEAFF; CDR3 DNA: TGTGCCAGCAGTTTGGGAGCCCTAGAAGCTTTCTTT
J gene: TRBJ2-7; V gene: TRBV15; clone size: many; D gene: TRBD1; CDR3 protein: CATSRVRGQGAYEQYF; CDR3 DNA: TGTGCCACCAGCAGAGTGCGAGGACAGGGGGCTTACGAGCAGTACTTC
J gene: TRBJ2-1; V gene: TRBV29-1; clone size: -; D gene: -; CDR3 protein: CSVSTGYNEQFF; CDR3 DNA: TGCAGCGTATCGACGGGGTACAATGAGCAGTTCTTC
J gene: TRBJ1-2; V gene: TRBV6-2/TRBV6-3; clone size: few; D gene: -; CDR3 protein: CASSWTNTGYGYTF; CDR3 DNA: TGTGCCAGCAGTTGGACTAACACGGGCTATGGCTACACCTTC
J gene: TRBJ2-3; V gene: TRBV2; clone size: many; D gene: -; CDR3 protein: CASSSESTDTQYF; CDR3 DNA: TGTGCCAGTAGTAGCGAGTCAACAGATACGCAGTATTTT
J gene: TRBJ2-1; V gene: TRBV7-8; clone size: many; D gene: TRBD1; CDR3 protein: CASSLGTGGLNEQFF; CDR3 DNA: TGTGCCAGCAGCTTAGGGACAGGGGGTTTAAATGAGCAGTTCTTC
J gene: TRBJ2-7; V gene: TRBV20-1; clone size: many; D gene: TRBD2; CDR3 protein: CSAIRLAGAYEQYF; CDR3 DNA: TGCAGTGCCATCCGACTAGCGGGGGCCTACGAGCAGTACTTC
J gene: TRBJ2-7; V gene: TRBV12-3/TRBV12-4; clone size: many; D gene: TRBD2; CDR3 protein: CASSYGTRVFDEQYF; CDR3 DNA: TGTGCCAGCAGTTACGGGACTAGGGTGTTCGACGAGCAGTACTTC
J gene: TRBJ1-1; V gene: TRBV3-1; clone size: many; D gene: -; CDR3 protein: CASSQARGTEAFF; CDR3 DNA: TGTGCCAGCAGCCAAGCCCGTGGGACTGAAGCTTTCTTT
J gene: TRBJ2-7; V gene: TRBV4-1; clone size: -; D gene: TRBD2; CDR3 protein: CASSQDLRLAVPYEQYF; CDR3 DNA: TGCGCCAGCAGCCAAGATCTGAGACTAGCGGTCCCCTACGAGCAGTACTTC
J gene: TRBJ2-7; V gene: TRBV19; clone size: -; D gene: TRBD1; CDR3 protein: CASSIQDRGYEQYF; CDR3 DNA: TGTGCCAGTAGTATCCAAGACAGGGGCTACGAGCAGTACTTC
J gene: TRBJ2-3; V gene: TRBV9; clone size: few; D gene: -; CDR3 protein: CASSVDRGVTDTQYF; CDR3 DNA: TGTGCCAGCAGCGTAGACCGGGGTGTCACAGATACGCAGTATTTT
J gene: TRBJ2-3; V gene: TRBV12-3/TRBV12-4; clone size: many; D gene: -; CDR3 protein: CASSLSAAGTDTQYF; CDR3 DNA: TGTGCCAGCAGTTTATCGGCGGCTGGCACAGATACGCAGTATTTT
J gene: TRBJ2-7; V gene: TRBV3-1; clone size: -; D gene: -; CDR3 protein: CASSLRVGYERYF; CDR3 DNA: TGTGCCAGCAGCCTCAGAGTGGGCTACGAGCGGTACTTC
J gene: TRBJ1-2; V gene: TRBV30; clone size: many; D gene: -; CDR3 protein: CAWSLMGQAPDYGYTF; CDR3 DNA: TGTGCCTGGAGTCTAATGGGGCAGGCCCCTGACTATGGCTACACCTTC
J gene: TRBJ2-7; V gene: TRBV5-1; clone size: many; D gene: -; CDR3 protein: CASSLNAYYEQYF; CDR3 DNA: TGCGCCAGCAGCTTGAACGCTTACTACGAGCAGTACTTC
J gene: TRBJ2-7; V gene: TRBV28; clone size: many; D gene: TRBD2; CDR3 protein: CASTPGGDGAYEQYF; CDR3 DNA: TGTGCCAGCACCCCCGGGGGGGACGGAGCCTACGAGCAGTACTTC
J gene: TRBJ2-7; V gene: TRBV7-9; clone size: -; D gene: TRBD1; CDR3 protein: CASSLGQGITSSYEQYF; CDR3 DNA: TGTGCCAGCAGCTTAGGACAGGGAATAACAAGCTCCTACGAGCAGTACTTC
J gene: TRBJ2-7; V gene: TRBV18; clone size: -; D gene: TRBD2; CDR3 protein: CASSPGTSGRELSYEQYF; CDR3 DNA: TGTGCCAGCTCACCGGGGACTAGCGGGAGGGAACTCTCCTACGAGCAGTACTTC
J gene: TRBJ2-2; V gene: TRBV3-1; clone size: -; D gene: -; CDR3 protein: CASSRNQQFYLANTGELFF; CDR3 DNA: TGTGCCAGCAGCCGAAATCAACAGTTCTACTTAGCGAACACCGGGGAGCTGTTTTTT
J gene: TRBJ2-1; V gene: TRBV7-2; clone size: many; D gene: TRBD2; CDR3 protein: CASSLELAGGNEQFF; CDR3 DNA: TGTGCCAGCAGCTTAGAACTAGCGGGAGGGAATGAGCAGTTCTTC
J gene: TRBJ2-7; V gene: TRBV2; clone size: many; D gene: -; CDR3 protein: CASRKGEDYEQYF; CDR3 DNA: TGTGCCAGCAGAAAAGGGGAAGACTACGAGCAGTACTTC
J gene: TRBJ1-5; V gene: TRBV7-9; clone size: many; D gene: -; CDR3 protein: CASSLSATGNQPQHF; CDR3 DNA: TGTGCCAGCAGCTTATCCGCGACAGGCAATCAGCCCCAGCATTTT
J gene: TRBJ2-1; V gene: TRBV3-1; clone size: few; D gene: -; CDR3 protein: CASSRGIKSSYNEQFF; CDR3 DNA: TGTGCCAGCAGCCGCGGAATAAAAAGCTCCTACAATGAGCAGTTCTTC
J gene: TRBJ2-3; V gene: TRBV12-3/TRBV12-4; clone size: few; D gene: TRBD2; CDR3 protein: CASSSRTSDPDTQYF; CDR3 DNA: TGTGCCAGCAGCTCGAGGACTAGCGATCCAGATACGCAGTATTTT
J gene: TRBJ2-3; V gene: TRBV6-1; clone size: few; D gene: TRBD2; CDR3 protein: CASSRLAGGPLDTQYF; CDR3 DNA: TGTGCCAGCAGCCGTTTAGCGGGAGGGCCGTTAGATACGCAGTATTTT
J gene: TRBJ1-1; V gene: TRBV5-1; clone size: many; D gene: -; CDR3 protein: CASSLVRYHTEAFF; CDR3 DNA: TGCGCCAGCAGCTTGGTTAGATACCACACTGAAGCTTTCTTT
J gene: TRBJ1-5; V gene: TRBV19; clone size: few; D gene: TRBD1; CDR3 protein: CATATGTQPQHF; CDR3 DNA: TGTGCCACCGCGACAGGGACTCAGCCCCAGCATTTT
J gene: TRBJ2-2; V gene: TRBV29-1; clone size: -; D gene: -; CDR3 protein: CSVVRGTGELFF; CDR3 DNA: TGCAGCGTGGTCAGGGGTACCGGGGAGCTGTTTTTT
J gene: TRBJ1-2; V gene: TRBV3-1; clone size: many; D gene: TRBD1; CDR3 protein: CASSQDWTGPGYTF; CDR3 DNA: TGTGCCAGCAGCCAGGACTGGACAGGGCCTGGCTACACCTTC
J gene: TRBJ1-1; V gene: TRBV28; clone size: many; D gene: -; CDR3 protein: CASSPQTTEAFF; CDR3 DNA: TGTGCCAGCAGCCCCCAGACCACTGAAGCTTTCTTT
J gene: TRBJ1-2; V gene: TRBV9; clone size: -; D gene: TRBD1; CDR3 protein: CASSVEAGGLYGYTF; CDR3 DNA: TGTGCCAGCAGCGTAGAGGCAGGGGGCCTCTATGGCTACACCTTC
J gene: TRBJ2-1; V gene: TRBV10-3; clone size: -; D gene: TRBD2; CDR3 protein: CALGTSGRGSSYNEQFF; CDR3 DNA: TGTGCCTTAGGGACTAGCGGGAGGGGGAGCTCCTACAATGAGCAGTTCTTC
J gene: TRBJ2-7; V gene: TRBV20-1; clone size: many; D gene: -; CDR3 protein: CSARPAFEGGYEQYF; CDR3 DNA: TGCAGTGCTAGGCCAGCCTTCGAGGGGGGATACGAGCAGTACTTC
J gene: TRBJ2-4; V gene: TRBV7-9; clone size: -; D gene: -; CDR3 protein: CASSGDGAKNIQYF; CDR3 DNA: TGTGCCAGCAGCGGGGATGGGGCCAAAAACATTCAGTACTTC
J gene: TRBJ2-7; V gene: TRBV7-9; clone size: many; D gene: -; CDR3 protein: CASSQGLGRSEQYF; CDR3 DNA: TGTGCCAGCAGCCAAGGACTGGGGAGGAGCGAGCAGTACTTC
J gene: TRBJ2-1; V gene: TRBV29-1; clone size: many; D gene: -; CDR3 protein: CSVDGAGHNEQFF; CDR3 DNA: TGCAGCGTTGATGGAGCGGGCCACAATGAGCAGTTCTTC